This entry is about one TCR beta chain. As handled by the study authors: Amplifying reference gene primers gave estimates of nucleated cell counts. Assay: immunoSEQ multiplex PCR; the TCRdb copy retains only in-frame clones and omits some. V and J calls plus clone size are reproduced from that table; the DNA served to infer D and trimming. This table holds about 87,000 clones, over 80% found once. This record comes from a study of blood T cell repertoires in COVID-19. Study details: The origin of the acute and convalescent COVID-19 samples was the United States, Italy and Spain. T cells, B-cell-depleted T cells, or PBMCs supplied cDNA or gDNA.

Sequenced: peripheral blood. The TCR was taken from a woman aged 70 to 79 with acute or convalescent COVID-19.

CDR3 amino acids: CASSETQRTVIGGYTF. CDR3 DNA sequence: TGTGCCAGCAGTGAAACCCAACGGACAGTTATAGGGGGCTACACCTTC. The V and J genes are TRBV6-1 and TRBJ1-2, with D tentatively TRBD1 (6 bases). Between the trimmed V and J ends, which lost 2 bases and 8 bases, there was a span of 21 bases. Germline V gene data show CDR1 as MNHNS and CDR2 as SASEGT. CDR3 length: 16 amino acids.